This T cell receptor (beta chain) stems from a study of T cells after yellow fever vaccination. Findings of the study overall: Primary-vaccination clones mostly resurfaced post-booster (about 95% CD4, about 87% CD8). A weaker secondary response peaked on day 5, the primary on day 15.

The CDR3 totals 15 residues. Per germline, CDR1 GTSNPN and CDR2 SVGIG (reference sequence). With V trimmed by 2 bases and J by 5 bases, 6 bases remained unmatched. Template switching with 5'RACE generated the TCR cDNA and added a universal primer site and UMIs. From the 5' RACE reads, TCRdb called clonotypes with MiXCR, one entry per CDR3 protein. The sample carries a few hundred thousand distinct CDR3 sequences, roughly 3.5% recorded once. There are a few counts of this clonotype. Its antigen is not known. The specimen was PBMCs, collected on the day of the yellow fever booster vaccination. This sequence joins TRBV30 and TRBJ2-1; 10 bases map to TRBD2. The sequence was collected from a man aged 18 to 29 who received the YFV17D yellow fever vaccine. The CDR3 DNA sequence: TGTGCCTGGAGTCAGCGGGGGGGCCCGGACAATGAGCAGTTCTTC. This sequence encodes CAWSQRGGPDNEQFF.